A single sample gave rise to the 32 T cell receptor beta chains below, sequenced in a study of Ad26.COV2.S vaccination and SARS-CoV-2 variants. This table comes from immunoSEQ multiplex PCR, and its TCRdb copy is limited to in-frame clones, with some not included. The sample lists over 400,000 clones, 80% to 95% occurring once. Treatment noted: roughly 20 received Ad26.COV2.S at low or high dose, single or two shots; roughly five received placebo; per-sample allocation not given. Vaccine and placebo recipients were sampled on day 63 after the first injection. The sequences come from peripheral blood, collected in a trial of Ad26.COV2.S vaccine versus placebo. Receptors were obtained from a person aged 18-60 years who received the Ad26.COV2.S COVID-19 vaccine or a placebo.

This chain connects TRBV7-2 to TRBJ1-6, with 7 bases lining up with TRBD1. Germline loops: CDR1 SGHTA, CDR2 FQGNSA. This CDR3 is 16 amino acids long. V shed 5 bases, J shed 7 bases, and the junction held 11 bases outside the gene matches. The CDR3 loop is CASSPDWTGGNSPLHF. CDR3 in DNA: TGTGCCAGCAGCCCCGACTGGACAGGAGGGAATTCACCCCTCCACTTT.

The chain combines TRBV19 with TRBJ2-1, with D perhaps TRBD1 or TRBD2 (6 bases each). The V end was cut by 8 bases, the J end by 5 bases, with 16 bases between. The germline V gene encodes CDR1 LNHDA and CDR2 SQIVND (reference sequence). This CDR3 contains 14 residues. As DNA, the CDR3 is TGTGCCAGTCGTGAGGGGGGTATTCACAATGAGCAGTTCTTC. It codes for CASREGGIHNEQFF. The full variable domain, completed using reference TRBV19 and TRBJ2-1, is DGGITQSPKYLFRKEGQNVTLSCEQNLNHDAMYWYRQDPGQGLRLIYYSQIVNDFQKGDIAEGYSVSREKKESFPLTVTSAQKNPTAFYLCASREGGIHNEQFFGPGTRLTVL.

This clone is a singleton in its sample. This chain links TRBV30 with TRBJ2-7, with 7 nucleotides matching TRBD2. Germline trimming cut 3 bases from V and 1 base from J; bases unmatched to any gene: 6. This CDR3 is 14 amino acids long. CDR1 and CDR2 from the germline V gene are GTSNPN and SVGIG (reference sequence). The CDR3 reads CAWSRGVGSYEQYF. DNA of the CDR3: TGTGCCTGGAGCCGGGGGGTGGGTTCCTACGAGCAGTACTTC. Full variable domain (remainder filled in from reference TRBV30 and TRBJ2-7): SQTIHQWPATLVQPVGSPLSLECTVEGTSNPNLYWYRQAAGRGLQLLFYSVGIGQISSEVPQNLSASRPQDRQFILSSKKLLLSDSGFYLCAWSRGVGSYEQYFGPGTRLTVT.

DNA of the CDR3: TGTGCCAGCAGCTCTGAGGGCTGGCGGTACGAGCAGTACTTC. Amino acid sequence: CASSSEGWRYEQYF. The chain couples TRBV5-4 to TRBJ2-7, with D possibly TRBD2 on 5 matching bases. The CDR3 covers 14 residues. Germline-derived CDR1 and CDR2 are SGHNT and YYREEE (reference sequence). V was trimmed by 3 bases and J by 4 bases, leaving 14 bases between them.

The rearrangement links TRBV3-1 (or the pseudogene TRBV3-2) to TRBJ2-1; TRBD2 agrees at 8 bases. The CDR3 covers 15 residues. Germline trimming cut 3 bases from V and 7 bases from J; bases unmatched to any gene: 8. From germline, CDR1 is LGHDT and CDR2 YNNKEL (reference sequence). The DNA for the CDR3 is TGTGCCAGCAGCCAGCTGGGACTAGTTGGTAATGAGCAGTTCTTC. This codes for CASSQLGLVGNEQFF.

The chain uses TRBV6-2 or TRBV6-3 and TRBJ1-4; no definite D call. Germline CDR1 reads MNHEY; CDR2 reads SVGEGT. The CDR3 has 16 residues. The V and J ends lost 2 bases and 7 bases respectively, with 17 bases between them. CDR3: CASSYVSAGLSEKLFF. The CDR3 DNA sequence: TGTGCCAGCAGTTACGTTTCGGCGGGGTTGAGTGAAAAACTGTTTTTT.

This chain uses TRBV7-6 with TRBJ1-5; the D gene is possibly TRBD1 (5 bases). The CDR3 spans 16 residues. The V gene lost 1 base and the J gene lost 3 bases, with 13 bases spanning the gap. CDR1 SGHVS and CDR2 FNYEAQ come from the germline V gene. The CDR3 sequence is CASSLGGGGINQPQHF. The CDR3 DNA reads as TGTGCCAGCAGCTTAGGCGGGGGGGGGATCAATCAGCCCCAGCATTTT. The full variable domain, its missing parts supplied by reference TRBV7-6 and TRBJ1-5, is GAGVSQSPRYKVTKRGQDVALRCDPISGHVSLYWYRQALGQGPEFLTYFNYEAQQDKSGLPNDRFSAERPEGSISTLTIQRTEQRDSAMYRCASSLGGGGINQPQHFGDGTRLSIL.

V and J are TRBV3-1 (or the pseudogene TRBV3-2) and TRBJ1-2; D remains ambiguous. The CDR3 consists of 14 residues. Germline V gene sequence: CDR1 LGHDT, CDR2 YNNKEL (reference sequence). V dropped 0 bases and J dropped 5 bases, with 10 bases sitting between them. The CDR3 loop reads CASSQEAAGYGYTF. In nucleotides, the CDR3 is TGTGCCAGCAGCCAAGAGGCGGCGGGTTATGGCTACACCTTC.

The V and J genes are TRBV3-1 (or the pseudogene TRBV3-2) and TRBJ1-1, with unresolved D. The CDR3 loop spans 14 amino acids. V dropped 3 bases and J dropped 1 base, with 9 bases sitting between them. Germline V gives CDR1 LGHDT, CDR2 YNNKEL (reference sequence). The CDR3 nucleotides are TGTGCCAGCAGCCAGGGGAAGGGGAACACTGAAGCTTTCTTT. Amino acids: CASSQGKGNTEAFF.

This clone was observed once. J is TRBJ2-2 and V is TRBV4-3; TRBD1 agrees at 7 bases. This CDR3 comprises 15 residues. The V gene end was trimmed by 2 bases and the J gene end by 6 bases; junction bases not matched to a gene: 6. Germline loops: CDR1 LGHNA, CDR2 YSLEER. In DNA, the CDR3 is TGCGCCAGCAGCCAAAGCAGGGGGAGACCCGGGGAGCTGTTTTTT. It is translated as CASSQSRGRPGELFF.

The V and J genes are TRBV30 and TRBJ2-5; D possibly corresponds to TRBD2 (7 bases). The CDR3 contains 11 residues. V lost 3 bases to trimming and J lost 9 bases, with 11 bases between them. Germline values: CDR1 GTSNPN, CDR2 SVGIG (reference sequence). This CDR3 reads CAWRVGGAQYF. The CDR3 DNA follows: TGTGCCTGGAGGGTAGGGGGGGCCCAGTACTTC.

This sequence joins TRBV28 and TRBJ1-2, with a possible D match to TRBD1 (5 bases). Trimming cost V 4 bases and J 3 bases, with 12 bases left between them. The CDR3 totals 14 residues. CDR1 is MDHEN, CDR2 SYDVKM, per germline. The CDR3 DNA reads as TGTGCCAGCAGTTACGACGGGACGGACTATGGCTACACCTTC. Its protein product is CASSYDGTDYGYTF.

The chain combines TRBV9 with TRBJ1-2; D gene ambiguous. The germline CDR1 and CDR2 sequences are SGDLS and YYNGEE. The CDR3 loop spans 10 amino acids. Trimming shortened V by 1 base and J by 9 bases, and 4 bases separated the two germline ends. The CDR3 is CASSVRSYTF. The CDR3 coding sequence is TGTGCCAGCAGCGTAAGAAGCTACACCTTC.

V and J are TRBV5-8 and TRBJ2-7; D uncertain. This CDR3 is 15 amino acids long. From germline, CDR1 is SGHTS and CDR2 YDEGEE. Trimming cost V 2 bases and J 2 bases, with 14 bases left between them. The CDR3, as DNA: TGTGCCAGCAGCTTCATTGACAAGACAACCTACGAGCAGTACTTC. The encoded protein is CASSFIDKTTYEQYF.

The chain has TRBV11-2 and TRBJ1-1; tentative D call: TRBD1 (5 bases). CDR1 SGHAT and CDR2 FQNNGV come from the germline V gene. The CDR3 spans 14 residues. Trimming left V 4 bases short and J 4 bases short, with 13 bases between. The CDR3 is CASSSAQGITEAFF. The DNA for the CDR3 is TGTGCCAGCAGCTCCGCGCAGGGCATCACTGAAGCTTTCTTT.

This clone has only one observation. CDR3 in DNA: TGCGCCAGCAGTGAGTCACAGGGGAACTATGGCTACACCTTC. As protein: CASSESQGNYGYTF. The chain employs TRBV10-2 and TRBJ1-2; 7 bases are shared with TRBD1. The CDR3 spans 14 residues. V trimming: 0 bases; J trimming: 2 bases; junction bases outside the gene matches: 0. Germline V gene lookup returns CDR1 WSHSY and CDR2 SAAADI.

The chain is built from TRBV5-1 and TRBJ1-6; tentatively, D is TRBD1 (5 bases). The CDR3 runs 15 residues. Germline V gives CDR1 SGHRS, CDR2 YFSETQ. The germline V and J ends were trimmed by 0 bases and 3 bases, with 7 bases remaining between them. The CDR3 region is CASSLEGNYNSPLHF. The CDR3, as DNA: TGCGCCAGCAGCTTGGAGGGGAACTATAATTCACCCCTCCACTTT.

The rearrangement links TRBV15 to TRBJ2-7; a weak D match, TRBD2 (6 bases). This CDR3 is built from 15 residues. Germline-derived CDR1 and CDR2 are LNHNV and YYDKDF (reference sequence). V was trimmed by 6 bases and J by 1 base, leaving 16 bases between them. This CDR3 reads CATSVGAGISYEQYF. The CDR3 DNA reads TGTGCCACCAGTGTCGGGGCGGGGATATCCTACGAGCAGTACTTC. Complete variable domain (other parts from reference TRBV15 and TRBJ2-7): DAMVIQNPRYQVTQFGKPVTLSCSQTLNHNVMYWYQQKSSQAPKLLFHYYDKDFNNEADTPDNFQSRRPNTSFCFLDIRSPGLGDTAMYLCATSVGAGISYEQYFGPGTRLTVT.

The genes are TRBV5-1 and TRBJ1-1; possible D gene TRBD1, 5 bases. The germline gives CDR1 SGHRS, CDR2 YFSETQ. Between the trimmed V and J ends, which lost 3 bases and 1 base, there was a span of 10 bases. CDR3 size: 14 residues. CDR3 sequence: CASSSSTGNTEAFF. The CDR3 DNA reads TGCGCCAGCAGCTCCTCCACAGGGAACACTGAAGCTTTCTTT.

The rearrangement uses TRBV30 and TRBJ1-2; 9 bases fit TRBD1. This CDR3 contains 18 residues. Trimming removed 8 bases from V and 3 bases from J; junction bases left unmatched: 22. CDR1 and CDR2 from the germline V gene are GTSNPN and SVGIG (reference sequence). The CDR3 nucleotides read TGTGCCAGAAAGCCCAACAGGGGGCGGGTATCGTCTGACTATGGCTACACCTTC. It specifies CARKPNRGRVSSDYGYTF.

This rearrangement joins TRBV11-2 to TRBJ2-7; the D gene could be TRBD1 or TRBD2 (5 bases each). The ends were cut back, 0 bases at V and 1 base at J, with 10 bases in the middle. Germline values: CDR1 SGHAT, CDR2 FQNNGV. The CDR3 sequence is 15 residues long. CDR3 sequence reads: CASSLDVGGSYEQYF. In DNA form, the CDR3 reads TGTGCCAGCAGCTTAGATGTTGGGGGTTCCTACGAGCAGTACTTC.

CDR3 amino acids: CASSPRGGPYYEQYF. The CDR3 nucleotides read TGTGCCAGCAGCCCTCGGGGGGGACCTTACTACGAGCAGTACTTC. The chain joins TRBV5-4 to TRBJ2-7; 8 bases are shared with TRBD2. After removal of 4 bases from V and 3 bases from J, the junction contained 9 bases not matched to a gene. CDR1 and CDR2 (germline): SGHNT, YYREEE (reference sequence). This CDR3 contains 15 residues. Based on the CDR3 plus reference TRBV5-4 and TRBJ2-7, the full variable domain is ETGVTQSPTHLIKTRGQQVTLRCSSQSGHNTVSWYQQALGQGPQFIFQYYREEENGRGNFPPRFSGLQFPNYSSELNVNALELDDSALYLCASSPRGGPYYEQYFGPGTRLTVT.

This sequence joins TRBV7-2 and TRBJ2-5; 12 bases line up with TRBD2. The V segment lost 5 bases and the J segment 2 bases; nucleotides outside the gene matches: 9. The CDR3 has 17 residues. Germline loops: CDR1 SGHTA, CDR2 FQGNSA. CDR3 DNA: TGTGCCAGCAGCACCCGAGGACTAGCGGGGTCTCAAGAGACCCAGTACTTC. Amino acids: CASSTRGLAGSQETQYF.

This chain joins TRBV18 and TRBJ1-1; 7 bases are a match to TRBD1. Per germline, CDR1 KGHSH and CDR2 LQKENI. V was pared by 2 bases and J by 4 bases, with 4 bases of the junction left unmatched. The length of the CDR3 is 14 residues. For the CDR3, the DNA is TGTGCCAGCTCACCAGTAGGGGGCATCACTGAAGCTTTCTTT. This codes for CASSPVGGITEAFF.

DNA of the CDR3: TGCGCCAGCAGCCAAACTGACAGGGTAGGGTACTACGAGCAGTACTTC. Its translation: CASSQTDRVGYYEQYF. The rearrangement uses TRBV4-1 and TRBJ2-7; 7 positions agree with TRBD1. The CDR3 covers 16 residues. CDR1 and CDR2 (germline): MGHRA, YSYEKL. V gave up 2 bases and J gave up 3 bases; unmatched junction bases: 10.

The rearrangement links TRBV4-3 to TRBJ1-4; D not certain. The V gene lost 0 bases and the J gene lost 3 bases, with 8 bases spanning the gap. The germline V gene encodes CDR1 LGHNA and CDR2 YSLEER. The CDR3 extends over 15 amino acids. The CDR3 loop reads CASSQDAGANEKLFF. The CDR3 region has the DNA TGCGCCAGCAGCCAAGATGCTGGGGCTAATGAAAAACTGTTTTTT.

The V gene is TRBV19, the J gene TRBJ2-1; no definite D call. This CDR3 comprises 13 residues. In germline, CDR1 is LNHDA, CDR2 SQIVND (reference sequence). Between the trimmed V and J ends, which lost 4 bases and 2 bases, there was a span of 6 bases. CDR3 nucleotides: TGTGCCAGTAGTACGGCCCCCTACAATGAGCAGTTCTTC. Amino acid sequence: CASSTAPYNEQFF. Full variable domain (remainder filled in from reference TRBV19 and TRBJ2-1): DGGITQSPKYLFRKEGQNVTLSCEQNLNHDAMYWYRQDPGQGLRLIYYSQIVNDFQKGDIAEGYSVSREKKESFPLTVTSAQKNPTAFYLCASSTAPYNEQFFGPGTRLTVL.

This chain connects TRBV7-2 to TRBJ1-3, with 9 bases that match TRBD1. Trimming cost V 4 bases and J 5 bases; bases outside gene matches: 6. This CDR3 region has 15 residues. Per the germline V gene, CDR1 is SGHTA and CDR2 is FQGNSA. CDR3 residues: CASSSETGGRNTIYF. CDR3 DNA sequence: TGTGCCAGCAGCTCAGAGACAGGGGGAAGAAACACCATATATTTT.

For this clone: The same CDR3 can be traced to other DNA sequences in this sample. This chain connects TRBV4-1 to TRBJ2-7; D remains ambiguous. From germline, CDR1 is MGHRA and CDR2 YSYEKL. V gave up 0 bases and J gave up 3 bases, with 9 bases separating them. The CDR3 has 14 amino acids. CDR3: CASSQETGYYEQYF. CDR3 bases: TGCGCCAGCAGCCAAGAAACTGGATACTACGAGCAGTACTTC.

CDR3 bases: TGCAGCGTTTTGGACTGGAACTATGGCTACACCTTC. Translation gives CSVLDWNYGYTF. The chain couples TRBV29-1 to TRBJ1-2; D is ambiguous. The germline V and J ends were trimmed by 5 bases and 2 bases, with 9 bases remaining between them. CDR1 is SQVTM, CDR2 ANQGSEA, per germline. The CDR3 totals 12 residues.

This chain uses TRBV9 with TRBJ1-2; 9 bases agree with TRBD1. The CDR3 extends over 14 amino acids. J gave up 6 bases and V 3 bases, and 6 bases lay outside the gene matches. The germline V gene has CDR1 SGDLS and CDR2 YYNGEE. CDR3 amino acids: CASSGGTGINGYTF. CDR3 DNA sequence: TGTGCCAGCAGCGGAGGGACAGGGATTAATGGCTACACCTTC.

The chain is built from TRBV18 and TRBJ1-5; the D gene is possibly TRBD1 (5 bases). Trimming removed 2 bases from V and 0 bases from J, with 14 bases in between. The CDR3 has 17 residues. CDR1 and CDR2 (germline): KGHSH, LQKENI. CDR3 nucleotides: TGTGCCAGCTCACCAGGACAAACCCCTTATAGCAATCAGCCCCAGCATTTT. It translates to CASSPGQTPYSNQPQHF.